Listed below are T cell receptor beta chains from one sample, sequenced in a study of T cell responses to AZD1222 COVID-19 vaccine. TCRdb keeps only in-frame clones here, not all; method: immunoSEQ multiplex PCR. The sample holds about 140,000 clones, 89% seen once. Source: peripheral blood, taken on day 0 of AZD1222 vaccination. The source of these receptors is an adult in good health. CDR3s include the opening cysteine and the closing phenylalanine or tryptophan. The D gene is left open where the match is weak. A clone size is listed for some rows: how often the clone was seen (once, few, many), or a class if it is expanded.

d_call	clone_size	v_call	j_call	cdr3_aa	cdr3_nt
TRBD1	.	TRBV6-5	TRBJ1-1	CASTNGGTAPEAFF	TGTGCCAGCACCAACGGGGGGACAGCCCCTGAAGCTTTCTTT
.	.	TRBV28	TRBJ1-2	CASSGYGYTF	TGTGCCAGCAGTGGCTATGGCTACACCTTC
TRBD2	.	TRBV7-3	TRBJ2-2	CASSRGTRGATGELFF	TGTGCCAGCAGCAGGGGGACTAGGGGAGCCACCGGGGAGCTGTTTTTT
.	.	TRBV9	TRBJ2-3	CASSVGTATDTQYF	TGTGCCAGCAGCGTAGGGACAGCCACAGATACGCAGTATTTT
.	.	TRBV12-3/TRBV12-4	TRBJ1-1	CASGGLNTEAFF	TGTGCCAGCGGAGGTTTGAACACTGAAGCTTTCTTT
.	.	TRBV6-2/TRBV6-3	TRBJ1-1	CASSFGALGSFF	TGTGCCAGCAGTTTTGGGGCCCTCGGGTCTTTCTTT
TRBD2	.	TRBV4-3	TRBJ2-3	CASSQTPSGSTDTQYF	TGCGCCAGCAGCCAAACTCCTAGCGGAAGCACAGATACGCAGTATTTT
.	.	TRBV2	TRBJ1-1	CASSESLGNTEAFF	TGTGCCAGCAGTGAATCTTTGGGGAACACTGAAGCTTTCTTT
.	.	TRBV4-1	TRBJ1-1	CASSQWGPIMNTEAFF	TGCGCCAGCAGCCAGTGGGGCCCCATCATGAACACTGAAGCTTTCTTT
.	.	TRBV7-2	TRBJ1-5	CASSSGTLGASNSNQPQHF	TGTGCCAGCAGCTCTGGGACCCTGGGCGCGTCGAATAGCAATCAGCCCCAGCATTTT
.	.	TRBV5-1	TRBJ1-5	CASSLDRDSAQHF	TGCGCCAGCAGCTTGGACAGGGACTCGGCCCAGCATTTT
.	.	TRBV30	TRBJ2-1	CAWSIPKGILNEQFF	TGTGCCTGGAGTATCCCTAAGGGGATTCTAAATGAGCAGTTCTTC
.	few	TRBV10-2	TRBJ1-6	CASSAQGYNSPLHF	TGCGCCAGCAGTGCACAGGGCTATAATTCACCCCTCCACTTT
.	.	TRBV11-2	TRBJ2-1	CASSTGNEQFF	TGTGCCAGCAGCACGGGAAATGAGCAGTTCTTC
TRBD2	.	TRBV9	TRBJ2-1	CASSVGLAGYNEQFF	TGTGCCAGCAGCGTAGGACTAGCGGGTTACAATGAGCAGTTCTTC
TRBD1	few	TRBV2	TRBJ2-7	CASRLTGTARTKQYF	TGTGCCAGCAGATTAACCGGGACAGCTCGGACGAAGCAGTACTTC
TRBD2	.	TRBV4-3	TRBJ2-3	CASSRYVVGTSGRSTDTQYF	TGCGCCAGCAGCCGATACGTTGTGGGGACTAGCGGGAGAAGCACAGATACGCAGTATTTT
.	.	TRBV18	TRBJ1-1	CASSPGILGRVVSDTEAFF	TGTGCCAGCTCACCAGGGATCTTGGGCAGGGTGGTTTCTGACACTGAAGCTTTCTTT
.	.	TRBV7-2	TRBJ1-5	CASSPHAGPNQPQHF	TGTGCCAGCAGCCCCCATGCGGGACCCAATCAGCCCCAGCATTTT
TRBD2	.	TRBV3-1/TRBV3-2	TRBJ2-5	CASSQEVRLAGETQYF	TGTGCCAGCAGCCAAGAAGTAAGGCTAGCGGGGGAGACCCAGTACTTC
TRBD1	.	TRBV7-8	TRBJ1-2	CASSNRQGTAYGYTF	TGTGCCAGCAGCAACAGACAGGGAACCGCGTATGGCTACACCTTC
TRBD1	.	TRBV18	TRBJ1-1	CASSQGTGVNTEAFF	TGTGCCAGCTCACAGGGGACAGGGGTGAACACTGAAGCTTTCTTT
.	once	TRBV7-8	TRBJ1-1	CASSSLTVNTEAFF	TGTGCCAGCAGCTCACTCACAGTGAACACTGAAGCTTTCTTT
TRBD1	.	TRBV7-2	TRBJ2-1	CASSLPGQGGKQFF	TGTGCCAGCAGCTTACCCGGACAGGGAGGTAAGCAGTTCTTC
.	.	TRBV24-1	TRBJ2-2	CATSQTGELFF	TGTGCCACCAGTCAGACCGGGGAGCTGTTTTTT
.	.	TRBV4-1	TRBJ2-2	CASSQEPGQNTGELFF	TGCGCCAGCAGCCAAGAACCGGGACAGAACACCGGGGAGCTGTTTTTT
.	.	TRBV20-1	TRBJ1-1	CSVPLGGEAFF	TGCAGTGTTCCCTTGGGCGGAGAAGCTTTCTTT
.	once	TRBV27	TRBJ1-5	CASKKGGVNQPQHF	TGTGCCAGCAAAAAGGGAGGGGTCAATCAGCCCCAGCATTTT
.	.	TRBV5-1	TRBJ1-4	CASSLSPSGYEKLFF	TGCGCCAGCAGCTTGAGTCCGTCGGGTTATGAAAAACTGTTTTTT
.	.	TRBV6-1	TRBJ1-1	CASSDSFEGDAFF	TGTGCCAGCAGTGATTCGTTTGAGGGAGACGCTTTCTTT
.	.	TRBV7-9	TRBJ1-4	CACGGAGEKLFF	TGTGCGTGTGGAGGGGCAGGGGAAAAACTGTTTTTT
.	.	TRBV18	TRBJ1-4	CASSPPGPGSEKLFF	TGTGCCAGCTCACCACCGGGGCCAGGGAGTGAAAAACTGTTTTTT
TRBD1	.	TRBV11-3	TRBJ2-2	CASRGTGNTGELFF	TGTGCCAGCAGGGGGACAGGCAACACCGGGGAGCTGTTTTTT
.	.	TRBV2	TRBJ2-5	CASNYELPKETQYF	TGTGCCAGCAATTATGAATTACCTAAAGAGACCCAGTACTTC
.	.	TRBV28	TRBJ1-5	CASSLSGFFGTNQPQHF	TGTGCCAGCAGTTTATCGGGGTTCTTCGGGACCAATCAGCCCCAGCATTTT
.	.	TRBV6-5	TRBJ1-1	CASSPTSLRVTEAFF	TGTGCCAGCAGTCCAACGTCTCTTCGGGTGACCGAAGCTTTCTTT
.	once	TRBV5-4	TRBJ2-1	CASSLLLGGNEQFF	TGTGCCAGCAGCCTCCTGTTGGGGGGCAATGAGCAGTTCTTC
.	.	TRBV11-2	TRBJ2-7	CASSLVGTHYEQYF	TGTGCCAGCAGCTTAGTAGGGACGCACTACGAGCAGTACTTC
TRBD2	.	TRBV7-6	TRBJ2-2	CASSTGLAGSNTGELFF	TGTGCCAGCAGCACAGGACTAGCGGGTTCTAACACCGGGGAGCTGTTTTTT
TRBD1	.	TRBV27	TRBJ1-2	CASGKIRDSSYGYTF	TGTGCCAGCGGGAAAATCAGGGACAGCTCCTATGGCTACACCTTC
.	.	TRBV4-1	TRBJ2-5	CASSPGGAKQGTQYF	TGCGCCAGCAGCCCAGGAGGGGCAAAACAGGGGACCCAGTACTTC
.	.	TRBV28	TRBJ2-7	CASSPTSPYEQYF	TGTGCCAGCAGTCCGACGAGCCCCTACGAGCAGTACTTC
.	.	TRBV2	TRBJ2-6	CASSTRLWVRNSGANVLTF	TGTGCCAGCAGTACCAGGCTCTGGGTAAGGAACTCTGGGGCCAACGTCCTGACTTTC
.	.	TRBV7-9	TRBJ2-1	CASSLYGAGYNEQFF	TGTGCCAGCAGCTTATATGGGGCGGGTTACAATGAGCAGTTCTTC
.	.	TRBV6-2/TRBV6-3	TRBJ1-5	CASSYGRGWNNQPQHF	TGTGCCAGCAGTTACGGCCGAGGGTGGAACAATCAGCCCCAGCATTTT
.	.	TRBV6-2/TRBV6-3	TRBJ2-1	CASSPRVGSNEQFF	TGTGCCAGCAGTCCCCGCGTCGGGAGCAATGAGCAGTTCTTC